This T cell receptor (beta chain) was profiled in a study of shared clonotypes between healthy human individuals (dated by TCRdb to 2020 to 2022). For context, the study as a whole: The cohort included a few men and a couple of women between 18 and 49 years of age. For each donor, CD4 naive and CD4 memory were each run on three plates, CD8 naive on two plates, and CD8 memory on one plate. To estimate repertoire size and how much clonotype sharing occurs between individuals, the study deeply sequenced the blood TCR repertoires of about five healthy adults. Different laboratories and diverse techniques were used to prepare libraries and sequence TCR repertoires, to increase sequencing depth and limit assay-specific biases. Each donor's leukapheresis produced roughly between roughly 0.85 and 10 billion PBMCs. The research as a whole found: Larger estimated clonotype richness was generally found for naive subsets than for memory subsets. Across a few donors, about 5% of naive CD4, roughly 3.8% of naive CD8, 2.3% of memory CD4, and about 0.44% of memory CD8 clonotypes were shared. Higher generation probabilities were observed for clonotypes shared by all four sorted-subset donors than for non-shared clonotypes. The genetic and exposure-history diversity represented was limited by the small number of donors. Rarefaction of sorted-subset datasets indicated incomplete sequencing despite the large sequencing depth. Sampling was restricted to blood, and TCR repertoires in tissue are likely to differ from TCR repertoires in blood. Pairwise subsampling led to the expectation that sequencing depth would affect the degree of clonotype sharing among donors.

Donors were healthy HIV-negative adults with no recently reported acute infections or vaccinations. All donors were Caucasian adults living in Nashville, Tennessee, USA. CD4+ T cells were enriched through magnetic negative selection, after which naive cells were positively selected on CD45RA and the remaining negative fraction served as the memory subset. After blood collection by leukapheresis, PBMCs were isolated using Ficoll-Histopaque density gradient centrifugation and then cryopreserved in the vapor phase of liquid nitrogen. Purity and quantity of every magnetically sorted T cell population were checked by analytical flow cytometry. From each sorted fraction, genomic DNA was isolated and quantified by UV absorbance on a Nanodrop 2000c. TCR CDR3 regions were amplified from genomic DNA by multiplex PCR using the deep immunoSEQ assay. For each cell subset, the extracted genomic DNA was distributed evenly across all wells of several immunoSEQ 96-well plates, and each plate served as one replicate. For sorted subsets, each replicate PCR was loaded with about 0.2 ug genomic DNA, equivalent to some 31,000 T cell genomes. Purified libraries were quantified with a Qubit 3.0 fluorometer, sized on a Bioanalyzer 2100, and re-quantified with the KAPA Library Quantification kit. Every immunoSEQ 96-well plate was sequenced on a dedicated single-read 150-cycle Illumina NextSeq 550 flow cell. The authors' analysis ran thus. Because the immunoSEQ output included only junctional sequences and no quality scores, the filtering could not be the same as the filtering used for full-length reads. To assign V/J genes and CDR3, sequences were annotated using PyIR, a Python wrapper for IgBLAST v1.9, with IMGT germline references. Reads were removed for weak V/J assignments (E-value above 1e-6), missing CDR3, stop codons, out-of-frame junctions, or ambiguous translated residues. V3J clonotypes were defined as sequences sharing an identical inferred V gene, J gene, and CDR3 amino acid sequence. Percentage overlap between repertoires was computed as shared unique clonotypes divided by the size of the smaller repertoire. RTK rarefaction, the Chao1 estimator, and Recon v2.1 estimates of unobserved clonotypes were used to assess repertoire richness. For all TCRbeta clonotypes obtained by the gDNA method from four donors, generation probabilities were computed with OLGA. TCRdb holds this immuneACCESS table with in-frame rearrangements only. Some clones are missing; in checked studies, unresolved V genes explain under half, and the rest has no known cause. That table supplies the V and J calls and clone size; D and trimming were determined from the DNA. The sample contains a few million clones, more than 80% of them found a single time. Clones ranked in the top ten supply 0.39% of the sample.

In the germline V gene, CDR1 corresponds to SGHVT and CDR2 to SQSDAQ. From its cysteine to its phenylalanine, the CDR3 spans 16 amino acids. Solely the CDR3 DNA is kept, with 48 bases framed from the first base. V is shortened by 3 bases, J by 0 bases, and the region joining them spans 15 bases. Comment on this clone: This receptor's antigen is unknown. Per-base quality was not reported, and no clone a single base away is much larger than it.

Sequences were obtained from naive CD4+ T cells from PBMCs. The cell subset or site label, as the study defines it: CD45RA+ positively selected. The receptor was isolated from a young man in good health. Some clones in this sample may be carry-over from other donors' samples. Recombination joined TRBV7-4 with TRBJ2-7, and TRBD2 may be the D gene, going by 5 matching bases. Read as DNA, the sequence is TGTGCCAGCAGCTTTGAGGGAAAAATATTCTCCTACGAGCAGTACTTC. It is translated as CASSFEGKIFSYEQYF. With the portions outside the CDR3 filled from the reference TRBV7-4 and TRBJ2-7 genes, the complete variable region becomes GAGVSQSPRYKVAKRGRDVALRCDSISGHVTLYWYRQTLGQGSEVLTYSQSDAQRDKSGRPSGRFSAERPERSVSTLKIQRTEQGDSAVYLCASSFEGKIFSYEQYFGPGTRLTVT.